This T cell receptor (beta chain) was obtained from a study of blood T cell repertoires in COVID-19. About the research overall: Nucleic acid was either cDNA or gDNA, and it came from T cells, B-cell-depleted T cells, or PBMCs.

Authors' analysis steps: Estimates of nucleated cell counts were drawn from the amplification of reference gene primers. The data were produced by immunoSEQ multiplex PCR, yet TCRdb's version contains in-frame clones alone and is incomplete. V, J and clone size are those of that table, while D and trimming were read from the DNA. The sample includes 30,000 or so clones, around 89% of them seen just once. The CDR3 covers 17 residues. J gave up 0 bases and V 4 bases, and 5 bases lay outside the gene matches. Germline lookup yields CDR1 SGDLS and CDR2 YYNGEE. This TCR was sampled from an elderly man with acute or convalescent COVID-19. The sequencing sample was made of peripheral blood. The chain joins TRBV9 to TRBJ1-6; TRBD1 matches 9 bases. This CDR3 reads CASSSGTGSSYNSPLHF. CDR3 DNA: TGTGCCAGCAGCTCGGGGACAGGGAGCTCCTATAATTCACCCCTCCACTTT.